This entry lists 21 T cell receptor beta chains sequenced from one sample in a study of human T cells and chemical hapten exposure. The time point denotes: patch test 2, 6 weeks after DPC sensitization. Treatment given: therapeutic diphenylcyclopropenone sensitization with weekly scalp DPC. TCRdb redid the calling of the RACE reads with MiXCR, one entry per CDR3 protein. The repertoire includes about 400,000 distinct CDR3 sequences, 6% to 7% of them detected once, and 4.5% to 6% sits in the top ten. The specimen was whole blood, collected in connection with sensitization to the hapten diphenylcyclopropenone (DPC). Receptor source: a woman aged 18-29 years with alopecia areata. Some clones in this sample may be carry-over from other donors' samples.

This clonotype has a handful of counts. V is TRBV27 and J is TRBJ1-6; no reliable D call. Trimming stripped 3 bases from V and 3 bases from J, with 9 bases between. The CDR3 extends over 15 amino acids. Germline CDR1 is MNHEY and CDR2 is SMNVEV (reference sequence). The CDR3 sequence is CASSFAGGYNSPLHF. The CDR3 nucleotides are TGTGCCAGCAGTTTTGCGGGCGGCTATAATTCACCCCTCCACTTT.

This chain links TRBV5-5 with TRBJ1-2; D ambiguous. The CDR3 length is 15 residues. Looked up from germline, CDR1 is SGHKS and CDR2 is YYEKEE (reference sequence). V was cut by 0 bases and J by 4 bases, with 13 bases left in between. The chain's CDR3 is CASSLVVESTYGYTF. The CDR3 nucleotides are TGTGCCAGCAGCTTGGTTGTGGAGTCAACCTATGGCTACACCTTC.

V is TRBV9 and J is TRBJ2-5; D not certain. The ends were cut back, 4 bases at V and 5 bases at J, with 15 bases in the middle. The CDR3 contains 14 residues. Germline CDR1 reads SGDLS; CDR2 reads YYNGEE. The CDR3 loop is CASSPNIMGETQYF. In DNA, the CDR3 is TGTGCCAGCAGCCCAAATATAATGGGGGAGACCCAGTACTTC.

A word on this clonotype: One junction end disagrees with the germline gene, perhaps due to a read error. This chain connects TRBV7-9 to TRBJ2-7; D remains ambiguous. The CDR3 consists of 9 residues. Germline V lookup: CDR1 SEHNR, CDR2 FQNEAQ (reference sequence). CDR3 region: CASSSPPHF. Here the CDR3 DNA reads TGTGCCAGCAGTTCCCCTCCGCACTTC.

In this sample, this clonotype turned up a few times. The chain has TRBV20-1 and TRBJ1-3; D ambiguous. This CDR3 has 14 residues. CDR1 and CDR2 (germline): DFQATT, SNEGSKA (reference sequence). Trimming shortened V by 2 bases and J by 2 bases, and 10 bases separated the two germline ends. As DNA, the CDR3 is TGCAGTGCTAGATACCCAAGGCCTGGAAACACCATATATTTT. Protein sequence: CSARYPRPGNTIYF.

At least ten counts were recorded for this clonotype. The chain uses TRBV7-2 and TRBJ2-7; TRBD1 aligns across 7 bases. The V gene end was trimmed by 8 bases and the J gene end by 1 base; junction bases not matched to a gene: 8. In germline, CDR1 is SGHTA, CDR2 FQGNSA. The CDR3 sequence is 14 residues long. The CDR3 is CASCSGTASYEQYF. CDR3 nucleotide sequence: TGTGCCAGCTGTTCCGGGACAGCGTCCTACGAGCAGTACTTC.

This clonotype has a handful of counts. The rearrangement joins TRBV13 to TRBJ2-7, with D tentatively TRBD2 (7 bases). The CDR3 extends over 15 amino acids. Trimming removed 0 bases at V and 1 base at J, with 10 bases between. Looked up from germline, CDR1 is PRHDT and CDR2 is FYEKMQ (reference sequence). In DNA, the CDR3 is TGTGCCAGCAGCTTAGGTGCGGGGGCTTCCTACGAGCAGTACTTC. Translating gives CASSLGAGASYEQYF.

This clonotype was observed a few times. The V gene is TRBV20-1, the J gene TRBJ2-4; D might be TRBD1 (5 bases). Germline-derived CDR1 and CDR2 are DFQATT and SNEGSKA (reference sequence). The V and J ends lost 5 bases and 1 base respectively, with 9 bases between them. The CDR3 consists of 13 residues. The DNA for the CDR3 is TGCAGTGCTGAAGGGGTGGCCAAAAACATTCAGTACTTC. Residues: CSAEGVAKNIQYF.

This clonotype was counted between two and nine times. The CDR3 DNA sequence: TGTGCCAGCACCCTGGGGGGGGCAACAGATACGCAGTATTTT. It specifies CASTLGGATDTQYF. The rearrangement links TRBV12-3 or TRBV12-4 to TRBJ2-3, with a weak D call TRBD2 (7 bases). V lost 7 bases and J lost 3, with 14 bases in between. The CDR3 loop spans 14 amino acids.

The table lists this clonotype with many counts. V gene TRBV20-1 combines with J gene TRBJ2-3; either TRBD1 or TRBD2 may fit D (5 bases each). Trimming left V 3 bases short and J 1 base short, with 14 bases between. Germline CDR1 reads DFQATT; CDR2 reads SNEGSKA (reference sequence). This CDR3 has 15 residues. CDR3 DNA: TGCAGTGCTAGTAACGGGGCGGAGGGCACAGATACGCAGTATTTT. It encodes CSASNGAEGTDTQYF.

V and J are TRBV10-3 and TRBJ1-1; 9 bases match TRBD1. The CDR3 is made up of 16 amino acids. Trimming at V came to 5 bases and at J to 2 bases, leaving 9 bases not matched to a gene. CDR1 is ENHRY and CDR2 is SYGVKD in the germline V gene. The CDR3 protein is CAISPGQGSRNTEAFF. CDR3 DNA sequence: TGTGCCATCAGTCCAGGACAGGGGAGTAGAAACACTGAAGCTTTCTTT.

Many counts were recorded for this clonotype. The chain recombines TRBV28 with TRBJ1-5; 10 bases agree with TRBD1. The V gene end was trimmed by 4 bases and the J gene end by 0 bases; junction bases not matched to a gene: 3. The CDR3 spans 16 residues. Germline CDR1 reads MDHEN; CDR2 reads SYDVKM. The CDR3: CASSSRQGASNQPQHF. DNA of the CDR3: TGTGCCAGCAGTTCCAGACAGGGGGCTAGCAATCAGCCCCAGCATTTT.

This clonotype has a handful of counts. The chain has TRBV12-3 or TRBV12-4 and TRBJ1-2; maybe TRBD1 (6 bases). The V end lost 8 bases, the J end lost 1 base, and 14 bases lay between the germline ends. This CDR3 is built from 14 residues. Here the CDR3 reads CASEQGEVNYGYTF. The CDR3, as DNA: TGTGCCAGCGAACAGGGCGAGGTTAACTATGGCTACACCTTC.

This clonotype was seen ten or more times. The chain is built from TRBV12-3 or TRBV12-4 and TRBJ2-2, with TRBD2 as a possible D gene (5 bases). The V and J ends lost 1 base and 5 bases respectively, with 8 bases between them. This CDR3 is built from 14 residues. CDR3 residues: CASSLVRGTGELFF. CDR3 sequence (DNA): TGTGCCAGCAGTTTAGTTCGGGGAACCGGGGAGCTGTTTTTT.

The gene calls are TRBV7-3 and TRBJ2-2; no firm D call. CDR3 size: 14 residues. V gave up 4 bases and J gave up 4 bases, with 10 bases separating them. Germline lookup yields CDR1 SGHTA and CDR2 FQGTGA. The CDR3 sequence is CASSSGPFTGELFF. The CDR3 DNA reads as TGTGCCAGCAGCTCTGGGCCCTTCACCGGGGAGCTGTTTTTT.

This clonotype appeared a few times. V and J are TRBV6-2 or TRBV6-3 and TRBJ2-6; D may correspond to TRBD1 or TRBD2 (5 bases each). The V gene lost 6 bases and the J gene lost 0 bases, with 9 bases spanning the gap. This CDR3 region has 15 residues. Germline loops: CDR1 MNHEY, CDR2 SVGEGT. CDR3 nucleotides: TGTGCCAGCAGCAGAGGGGTCTCTGGGGCCAACGTCCTGACTTTC. Amino acid sequence: CASSRGVSGANVLTF.

This clonotype was picked up a small number of times. The gene calls are TRBV20-1 and TRBJ2-7; 12 positions match TRBD2. This CDR3 is 13 amino acids long. Germline CDR1 is DFQATT and CDR2 is SNEGSKA (reference sequence). V dropped 6 bases and J dropped 2; count of bases not matched to a gene: 2. In DNA, the CDR3 is TGCAGTGCCTCTAGCGGGGGGGCCTACGAGCAGTACTTC. Amino acids: CSASSGGAYEQYF.

This clonotype showed up just a few times. This sequence joins TRBV5-1 and TRBJ2-5, with a possible D match to TRBD2 (6 bases). The CDR3 is 16 residues long. The ends were cut back, 4 bases at V and 6 bases at J, with 22 bases in the middle. Germline CDR1 is SGHRS and CDR2 is YFSETQ. The CDR3 coding sequence is TGCGCCAGCAGCCCCGGACGGGACTGGCGTGAGAAGACCCAGTACTTC. Translated: CASSPGRDWREKTQYF.

This clonotype turned up a few times. The CDR3 loop reads CASGLANRGLSYNSPLHF. CDR3 DNA sequence: TGTGCTAGTGGTTTGGCGAACAGGGGGCTAAGCTATAATTCACCCCTCCACTTT. The V gene is TRBV12-5, the J gene TRBJ1-6, with 9 bases lining up with TRBD1. V was pared by 1 base and J by 3 bases, with 7 bases of the junction left unmatched. This CDR3 spans 18 amino acids. CDR1 and CDR2 from the germline V gene are LGHNT and FRNRAP.

This clonotype has at least ten counts. The gene calls are TRBV4-3 and TRBJ2-7; the D is unclear. The V gene's germline CDR1 is LGHNA and CDR2 YSLEER. The CDR3 length is 15 residues. Deletions cut 1 base from V and 3 bases from J, with 13 bases between. CDR3 in DNA: TGCGCCAGCAGCCAAGCTACAAACATAAACTACGAGCAGTACTTC. Encoded protein: CASSQATNINYEQYF.

The chain uses TRBV7-2 and TRBJ2-3; 9 positions match TRBD1. After removal of 3 bases from V and 4 bases from J, the junction contained 8 bases not matched to a gene. Germline-derived CDR1 and CDR2 are SGHTA and FQGNSA. The CDR3 is 16 amino acids. CDR3 loop: CASSLNKGQGADTQYF. The CDR3 region has the DNA TGTGCCAGCAGCTTGAACAAGGGACAGGGAGCAGATACGCAGTATTTT.